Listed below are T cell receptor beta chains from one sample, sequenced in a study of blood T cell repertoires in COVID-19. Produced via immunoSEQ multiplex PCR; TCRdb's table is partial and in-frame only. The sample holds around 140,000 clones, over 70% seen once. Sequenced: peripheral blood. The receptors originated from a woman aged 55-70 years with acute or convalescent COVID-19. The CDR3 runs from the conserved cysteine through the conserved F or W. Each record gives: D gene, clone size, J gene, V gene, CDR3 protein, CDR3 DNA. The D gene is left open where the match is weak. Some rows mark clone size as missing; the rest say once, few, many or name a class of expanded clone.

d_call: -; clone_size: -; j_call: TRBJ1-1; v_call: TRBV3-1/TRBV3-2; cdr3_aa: CASSLTGSTEAFF; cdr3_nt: TGTGCCAGCAGCCTAACAGGGAGCACTGAAGCTTTCTTT
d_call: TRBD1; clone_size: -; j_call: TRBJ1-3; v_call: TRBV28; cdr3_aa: CASSRRPGQGSKRNTIYF; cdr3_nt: TGTGCCAGCAGTCGACGCCCCGGACAGGGAAGTAAGCGAAACACCATATATTTT
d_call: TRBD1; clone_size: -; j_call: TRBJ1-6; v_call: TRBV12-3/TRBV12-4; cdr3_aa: CASSLSGTALHF; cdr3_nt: TGTGCCAGCAGTTTATCTGGGACAGCCCTCCACTTT
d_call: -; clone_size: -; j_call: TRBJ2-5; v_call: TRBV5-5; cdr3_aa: CASSELGSWETQYF; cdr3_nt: TGTGCCAGCAGCGAACTCGGGTCCTGGGAGACCCAGTACTTC
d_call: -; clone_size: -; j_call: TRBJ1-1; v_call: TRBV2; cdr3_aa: CASRAYVRGGDTEAFF; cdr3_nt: TGTGCCAGCAGAGCTTACGTTCGAGGGGGGGACACTGAAGCTTTCTTT
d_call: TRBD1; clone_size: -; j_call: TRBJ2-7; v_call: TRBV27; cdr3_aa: CASRRTGIGYEQYF; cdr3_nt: TGTGCCAGCAGAAGGACAGGGATAGGTTACGAGCAGTACTTC
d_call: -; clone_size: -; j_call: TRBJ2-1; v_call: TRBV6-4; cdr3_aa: CASSDEGGLAINEQFF; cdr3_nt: TGTGCCAGCAGTGACGAGGGTGGGCTAGCTATCAATGAGCAGTTCTTC
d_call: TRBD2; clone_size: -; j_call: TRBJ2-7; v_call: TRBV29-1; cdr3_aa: CSAVSGSIAEQYF; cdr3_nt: TGCAGCGCCGTAAGCGGGAGTATCGCCGAGCAGTACTTC
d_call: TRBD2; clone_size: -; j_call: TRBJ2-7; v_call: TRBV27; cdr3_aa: CASSLRASGLSSFSYEQYF; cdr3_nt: TGTGCCAGCAGTTTAAGGGCTAGCGGGCTGTCCTCCTTCTCCTACGAGCAGTACTTC
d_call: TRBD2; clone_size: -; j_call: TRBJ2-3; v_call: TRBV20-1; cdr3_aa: CSASYLAADTQYF; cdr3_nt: TGCAGTGCTAGTTATCTAGCGGCAGATACGCAGTATTTT
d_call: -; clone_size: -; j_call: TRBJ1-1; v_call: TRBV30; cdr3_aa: CASDEILGGVGTEAFF; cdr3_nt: TGTGCCTCGGACGAAATCCTCGGGGGTGTGGGAACTGAAGCTTTCTTT
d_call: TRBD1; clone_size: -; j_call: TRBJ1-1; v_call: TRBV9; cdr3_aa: CASSVGQGPEAFF; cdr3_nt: TGTGCCAGCAGCGTAGGACAGGGCCCTGAAGCTTTCTTT
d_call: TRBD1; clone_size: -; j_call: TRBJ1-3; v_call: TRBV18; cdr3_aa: CASSPRTGGSGNTIYF; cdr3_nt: TGTGCCAGCTCACCGAGGACAGGGGGCTCTGGAAACACCATATATTTT
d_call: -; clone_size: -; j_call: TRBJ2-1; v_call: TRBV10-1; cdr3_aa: CASGAGGKYNEQFF; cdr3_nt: TGCGCCAGCGGGGCCGGAGGGAAATACAATGAGCAGTTCTTC
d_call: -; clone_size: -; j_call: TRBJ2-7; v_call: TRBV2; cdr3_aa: CASNSFAYEQYF; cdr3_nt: TGTGCCAGCAACAGTTTCGCCTACGAGCAGTACTTC
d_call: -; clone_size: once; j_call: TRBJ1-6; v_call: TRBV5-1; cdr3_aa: CATRTDSSYNSPLHF; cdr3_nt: TGCGCCACCCGGACAGACAGCTCCTATAATTCACCCCTCCACTTT
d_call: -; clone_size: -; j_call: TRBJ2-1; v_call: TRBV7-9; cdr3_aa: CASSPWGGSEQFF; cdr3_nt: TGTGCCAGCAGCCCATGGGGGGGCTCTGAGCAGTTCTTC
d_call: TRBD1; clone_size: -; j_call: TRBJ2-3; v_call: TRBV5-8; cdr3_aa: CASSLGDRGTTDTQYF; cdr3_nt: TGTGCCAGCAGCTTGGGGGACAGGGGGACTACAGATACGCAGTATTTT
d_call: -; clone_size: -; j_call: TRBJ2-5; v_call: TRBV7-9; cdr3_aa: CASSFPGWETQYF; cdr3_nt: TGTGCCAGCAGCTTCCCAGGGTGGGAGACCCAGTACTTC
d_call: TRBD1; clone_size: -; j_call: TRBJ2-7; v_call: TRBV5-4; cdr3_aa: CASSLRDSYEQYF; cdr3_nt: TGTGCCAGCAGCTTGCGGGACAGCTACGAGCAGTACTTC
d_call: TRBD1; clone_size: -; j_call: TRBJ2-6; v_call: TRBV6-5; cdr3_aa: CASSYSAGQASILTF; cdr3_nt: TGTGCCAGCAGTTACTCGGCTGGACAGGCTTCTATCCTGACTTTC
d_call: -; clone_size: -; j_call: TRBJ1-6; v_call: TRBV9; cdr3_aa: CASSTGPYGRDKYSPLHF; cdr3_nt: TGTGCCAGCAGCACGGGACCGTACGGTCGGGACAAGTATTCACCCCTCCACTTT
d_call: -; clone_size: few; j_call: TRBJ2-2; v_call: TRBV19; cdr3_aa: CASSSRGANTGELFF; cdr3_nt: TGTGCCAGTTCTAGCCGCGGGGCGAACACCGGGGAGCTGTTTTTT
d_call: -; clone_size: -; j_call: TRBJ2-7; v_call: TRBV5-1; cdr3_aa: CASSLETGGQYF; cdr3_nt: TGCGCCAGCAGCTTGGAGACAGGAGGGCAGTACTTC
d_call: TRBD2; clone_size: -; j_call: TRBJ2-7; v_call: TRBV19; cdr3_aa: CASSSGLAPYEQYF; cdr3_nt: TGTGCCAGTAGTTCGGGACTAGCACCCTACGAGCAGTACTTC
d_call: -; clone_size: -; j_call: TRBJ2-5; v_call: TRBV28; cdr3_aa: CASSSAGLLGAETQYF; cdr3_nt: TGTGCCAGCAGTTCGGCGGGCCTCTTGGGGGCGGAGACCCAGTACTTC
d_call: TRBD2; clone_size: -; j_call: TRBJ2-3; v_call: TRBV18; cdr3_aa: CASSPLGLAGSGGADTQYF; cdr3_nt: TGTGCCAGCTCACCCCTTGGACTAGCGGGGAGCGGGGGCGCAGATACGCAGTATTTT
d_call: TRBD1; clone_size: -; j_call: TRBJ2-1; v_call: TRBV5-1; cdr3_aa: CASSLARDRVLNEQFF; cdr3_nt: TGCGCCAGCAGCTTGGCCCGGGACAGGGTGTTAAATGAGCAGTTCTTC
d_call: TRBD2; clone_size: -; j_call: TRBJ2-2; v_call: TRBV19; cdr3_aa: CASSKGLAGGVGELFF; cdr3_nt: TGTGCCAGTAGTAAAGGACTAGCGGGAGGGGTCGGGGAGCTGTTTTTT
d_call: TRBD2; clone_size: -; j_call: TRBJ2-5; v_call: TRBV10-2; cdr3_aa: CASSELAGGEETQYF; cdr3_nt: TGCGCCAGCAGTGAGTTAGCGGGAGGGGAAGAGACCCAGTACTTC
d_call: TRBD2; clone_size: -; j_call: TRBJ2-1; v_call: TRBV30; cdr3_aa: CAWSLRTSGISYNEQFF; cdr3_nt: TGTGCCTGGAGTTTGCGGACTAGCGGAATCTCCTACAATGAGCAGTTCTTC
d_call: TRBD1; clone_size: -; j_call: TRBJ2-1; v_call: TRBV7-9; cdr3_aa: CASSVDRGGGNEQFF; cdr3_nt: TGTGCCAGCAGCGTTGACAGGGGCGGTGGTAATGAGCAGTTCTTC
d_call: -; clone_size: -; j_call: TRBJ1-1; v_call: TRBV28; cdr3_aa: CASSPTRRAVSEAFF; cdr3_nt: TGTGCCAGCAGCCCGACCCGGAGGGCTGTCTCTGAAGCTTTCTTT
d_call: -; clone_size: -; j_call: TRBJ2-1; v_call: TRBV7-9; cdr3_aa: CASSSRTVASSYNEQFF; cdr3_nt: TGTGCCAGCAGCTCCAGGACAGTCGCGTCGTCCTACAATGAGCAGTTCTTC
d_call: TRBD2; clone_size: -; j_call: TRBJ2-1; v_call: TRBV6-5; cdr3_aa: CASSPQLAGYNEQFF; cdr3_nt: TGTGCCAGCAGTCCCCAACTAGCGGGGTACAATGAGCAGTTCTTC
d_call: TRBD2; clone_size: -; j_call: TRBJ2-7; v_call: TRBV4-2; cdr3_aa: CASSLTSGEAYEQYF; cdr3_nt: TGTGCCAGCAGCCTGACTAGCGGGGAGGCCTACGAGCAGTACTTC
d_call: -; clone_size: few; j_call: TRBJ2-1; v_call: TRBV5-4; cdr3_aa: CASSPTNYNEQFF; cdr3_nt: TGTGCCAGCAGCCCGACTAACTACAATGAGCAGTTCTTC
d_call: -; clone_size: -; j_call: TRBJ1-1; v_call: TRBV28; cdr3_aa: CASSLWGRGAATNTEAFF; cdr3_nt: TGTGCCAGCAGTTTGTGGGGCCGGGGGGCCGCTACTAACACTGAAGCTTTCTTT
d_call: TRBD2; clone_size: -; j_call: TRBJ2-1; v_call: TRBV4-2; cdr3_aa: CASSPRLAGANEQFF; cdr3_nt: TGTGCCAGCAGCCCCCGACTAGCGGGAGCCAATGAGCAGTTCTTC
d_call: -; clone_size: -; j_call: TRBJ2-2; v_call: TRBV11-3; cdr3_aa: CASSSEGWGTTNTGELFF; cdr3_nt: TGTGCCAGCAGCTCCGAAGGTTGGGGGACAACGAACACCGGGGAGCTGTTTTTT
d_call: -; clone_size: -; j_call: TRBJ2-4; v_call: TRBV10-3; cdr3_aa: CAISDPPVGENIQYF; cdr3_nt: TGTGCCATCAGTGACCCCCCAGTGGGCGAAAACATTCAGTACTTC
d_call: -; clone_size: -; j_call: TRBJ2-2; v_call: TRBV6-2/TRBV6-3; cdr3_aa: CASSYFTGSNTGELFF; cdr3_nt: TGTGCCAGCAGTTACTTTACGGGATCCAACACCGGGGAGCTGTTTTTT
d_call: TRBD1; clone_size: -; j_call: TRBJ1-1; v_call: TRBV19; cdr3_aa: CASSLARGKTEAFF; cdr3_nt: TGTGCCAGTAGTCTAGCCAGGGGGAAGACTGAAGCTTTCTTT
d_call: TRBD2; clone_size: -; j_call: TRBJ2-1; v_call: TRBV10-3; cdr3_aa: CAIRPLAGVDNEQFF; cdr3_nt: TGTGCCATCAGACCTCTAGCGGGAGTTGACAATGAGCAGTTCTTC
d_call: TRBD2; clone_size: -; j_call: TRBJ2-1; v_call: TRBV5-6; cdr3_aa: CASSLWARGREGNEQFF; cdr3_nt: TGTGCCAGCAGCTTGTGGGCGAGGGGGCGGGAGGGTAATGAGCAGTTCTTC
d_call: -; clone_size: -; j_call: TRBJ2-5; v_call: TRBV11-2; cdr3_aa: CASSMGGLGGATETQYF; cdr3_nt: TGTGCCAGCAGCATGGGGGGTTTAGGAGGGGCAACAGAGACCCAGTACTTC
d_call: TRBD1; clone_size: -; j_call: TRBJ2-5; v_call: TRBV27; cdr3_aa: CASSPPDRGRETQYF; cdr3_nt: TGTGCCAGCAGTCCTCCGGACAGGGGTCGGGAGACCCAGTACTTC
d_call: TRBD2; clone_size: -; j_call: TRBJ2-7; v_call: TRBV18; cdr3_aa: CASSPRLAEVEEQYF; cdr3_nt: TGTGCCAGCTCACCCCGTCTAGCGGAGGTGGAGGAGCAGTACTTC
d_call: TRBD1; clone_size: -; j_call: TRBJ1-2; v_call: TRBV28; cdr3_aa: CASSLPADRINYGYTF; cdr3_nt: TGTGCCAGCAGTTTACCCGCGGACAGGATTAACTATGGCTACACCTTC
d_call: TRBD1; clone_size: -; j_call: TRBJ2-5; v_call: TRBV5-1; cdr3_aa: CASSRGTGQETQYF; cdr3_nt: TGCGCCAGCAGCCGGGGGACAGGTCAAGAGACCCAGTACTTC